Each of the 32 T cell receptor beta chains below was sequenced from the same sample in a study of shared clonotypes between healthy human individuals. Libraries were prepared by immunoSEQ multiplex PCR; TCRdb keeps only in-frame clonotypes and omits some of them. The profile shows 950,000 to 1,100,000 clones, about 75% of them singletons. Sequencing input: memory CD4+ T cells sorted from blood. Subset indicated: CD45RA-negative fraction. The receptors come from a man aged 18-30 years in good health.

CDR3 nucleotide sequence: TGTGCCAGCGGACTCGTGGGGAACACCGGGGAGCTGTTTTTT. Amino acids: CASGLVGNTGELFF. The J gene is TRBJ2-2, the V gene TRBV5-4; tentatively, D is TRBD2 (5 bases). Germline CDR1 SGHNT, CDR2 YYREEE (reference sequence). Deletions cut 7 bases from V and 1 base from J, with 11 bases between. The CDR3 is 14 residues long. Variable domain in full (rest from reference TRBV5-4 and TRBJ2-2): ETGVTQSPTHLIKTRGQQVTLRCSSQSGHNTVSWYQQALGQGPQFIFQYYREEENGRGNFPPRFSGLQFPNYSSELNVNALELDDSALYLCASGLVGNTGELFFGEGSRLTVL.

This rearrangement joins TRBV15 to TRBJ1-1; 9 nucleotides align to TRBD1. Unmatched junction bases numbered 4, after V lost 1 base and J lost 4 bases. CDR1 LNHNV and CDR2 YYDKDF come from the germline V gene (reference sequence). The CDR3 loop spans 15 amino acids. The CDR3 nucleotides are TGTGCCACCAGCAGAGGGACGACAGGGGGCACTGAAGCTTTCTTT. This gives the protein CATSRGTTGGTEAFF.

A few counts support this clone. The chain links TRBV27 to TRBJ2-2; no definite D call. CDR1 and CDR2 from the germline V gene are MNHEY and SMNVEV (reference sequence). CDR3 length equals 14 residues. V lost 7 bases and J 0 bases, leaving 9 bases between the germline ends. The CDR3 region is CASKRQTNTGELFF. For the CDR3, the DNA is TGTGCCAGCAAAAGGCAAACGAACACCGGGGAGCTGTTTTTT.

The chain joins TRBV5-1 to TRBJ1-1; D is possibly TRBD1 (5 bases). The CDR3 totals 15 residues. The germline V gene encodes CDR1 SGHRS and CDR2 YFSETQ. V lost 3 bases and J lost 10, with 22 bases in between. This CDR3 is CASSYQGFGEVGAFF. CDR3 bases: TGCGCCAGCAGCTATCAGGGTTTTGGCGAGGTGGGAGCTTTCTTT.

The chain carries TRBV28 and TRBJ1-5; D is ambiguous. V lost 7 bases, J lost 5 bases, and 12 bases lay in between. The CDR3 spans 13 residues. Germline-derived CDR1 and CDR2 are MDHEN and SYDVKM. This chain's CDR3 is CASTLSAYQPQHF. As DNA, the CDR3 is TGTGCCAGCACCCTCTCGGCCTATCAGCCCCAGCATTTT.

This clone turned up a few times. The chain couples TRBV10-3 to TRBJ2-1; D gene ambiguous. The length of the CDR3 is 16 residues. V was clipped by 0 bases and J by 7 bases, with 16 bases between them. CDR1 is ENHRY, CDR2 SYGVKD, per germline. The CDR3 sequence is CAISESNDKHGNEQFF. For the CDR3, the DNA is TGTGCCATCAGTGAGTCGAACGATAAACACGGTAATGAGCAGTTCTTC.

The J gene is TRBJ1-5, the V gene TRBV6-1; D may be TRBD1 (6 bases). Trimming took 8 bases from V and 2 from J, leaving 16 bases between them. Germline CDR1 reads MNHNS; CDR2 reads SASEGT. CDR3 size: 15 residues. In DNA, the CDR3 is TGTGCCAGCTGTCAGGGGAATAGTCGCAATCAGCCCCAGCATTTT. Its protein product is CASCQGNSRNQPQHF.

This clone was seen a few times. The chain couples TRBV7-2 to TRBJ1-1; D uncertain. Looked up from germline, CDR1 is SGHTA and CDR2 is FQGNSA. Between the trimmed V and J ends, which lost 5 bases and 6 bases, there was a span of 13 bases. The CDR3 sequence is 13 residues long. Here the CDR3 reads CASSPTVVPEAFF. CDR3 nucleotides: TGTGCCAGCAGCCCGACGGTGGTACCTGAAGCTTTCTTT. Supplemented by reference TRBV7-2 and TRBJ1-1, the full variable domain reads GAGVSQSPSNKVTEKGKDVELRCDPISGHTALYWYRQSLGQGLEFLIYFQGNSAPDKSGLPSDRFSAERTGGSVSTLTIQRTQQEDSAVYLCASSPTVVPEAFFGQGTRLTVV.

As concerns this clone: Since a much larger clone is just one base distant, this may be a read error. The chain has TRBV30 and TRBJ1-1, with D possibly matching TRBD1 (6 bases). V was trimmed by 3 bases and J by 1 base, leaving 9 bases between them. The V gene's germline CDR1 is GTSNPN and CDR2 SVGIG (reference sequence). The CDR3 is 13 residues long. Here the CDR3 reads CAWRRGGNTEAFF. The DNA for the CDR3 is TGTGCCTGGAGAAGAGGGGGGAACACTGAAGCTTTCTTT.

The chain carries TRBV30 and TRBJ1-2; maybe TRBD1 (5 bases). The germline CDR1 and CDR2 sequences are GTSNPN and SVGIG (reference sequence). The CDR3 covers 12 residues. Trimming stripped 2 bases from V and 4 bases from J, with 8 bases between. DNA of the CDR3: TGTGCCTGGAGTACCCAGGGCTATGGCTACACCTTC. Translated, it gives CAWSTQGYGYTF.

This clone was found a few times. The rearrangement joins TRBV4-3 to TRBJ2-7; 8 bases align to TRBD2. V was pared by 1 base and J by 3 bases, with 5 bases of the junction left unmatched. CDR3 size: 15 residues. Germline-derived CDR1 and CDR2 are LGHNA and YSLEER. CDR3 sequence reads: CASSQGLAGNYEQYF. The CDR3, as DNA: TGCGCCAGCAGCCAAGGGCTAGCGGGCAACTACGAGCAGTACTTC.

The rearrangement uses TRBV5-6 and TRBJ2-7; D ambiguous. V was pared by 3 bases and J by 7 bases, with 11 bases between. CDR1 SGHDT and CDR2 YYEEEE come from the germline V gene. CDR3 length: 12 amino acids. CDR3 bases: TGTGCCAGCAGCTCCACCCTGGGGGAGCAGTACTTC. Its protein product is CASSSTLGEQYF. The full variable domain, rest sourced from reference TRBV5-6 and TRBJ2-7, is DAGVTQSPTHLIKTRGQQVTLRCSPKSGHDTVSWYQQALGQGPQFIFQYYEEEERQRGNFPDRFSGHQFPNYSSELNVNALLLGDSALYLCASSSTLGEQYFGPGTRLTVT.

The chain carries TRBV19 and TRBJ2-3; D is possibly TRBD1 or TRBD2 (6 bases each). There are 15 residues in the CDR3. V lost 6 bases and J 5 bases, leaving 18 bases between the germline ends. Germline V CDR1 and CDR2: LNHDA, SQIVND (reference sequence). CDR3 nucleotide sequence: TGTGCCAGTAGAACCCAAGGGGGGTTAGGAGATACGCAGTATTTT. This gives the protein CASRTQGGLGDTQYF.

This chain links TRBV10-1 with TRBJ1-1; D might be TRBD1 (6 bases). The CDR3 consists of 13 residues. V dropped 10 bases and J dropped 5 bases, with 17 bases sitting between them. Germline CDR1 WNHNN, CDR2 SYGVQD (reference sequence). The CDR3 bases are TGCGCCACCCGGGCAGGGGATTGGACTGAAGCTTTCTTT. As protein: CATRAGDWTEAFF.

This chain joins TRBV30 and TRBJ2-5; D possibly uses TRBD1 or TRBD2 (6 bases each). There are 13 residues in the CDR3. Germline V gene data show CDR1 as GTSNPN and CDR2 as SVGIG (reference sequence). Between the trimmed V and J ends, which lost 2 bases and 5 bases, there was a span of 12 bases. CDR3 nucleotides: TGTGCCTGGAGTCGGGGGACAAGGGAGACCCAGTACTTC. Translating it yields CAWSRGTRETQYF.

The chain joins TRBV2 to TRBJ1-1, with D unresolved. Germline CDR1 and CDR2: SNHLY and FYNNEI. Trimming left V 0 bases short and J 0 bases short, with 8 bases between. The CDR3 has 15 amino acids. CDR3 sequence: CASSEARVLNTEAFF. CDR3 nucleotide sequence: TGTGCCAGCAGTGAAGCGCGGGTCCTGAACACTGAAGCTTTCTTT.

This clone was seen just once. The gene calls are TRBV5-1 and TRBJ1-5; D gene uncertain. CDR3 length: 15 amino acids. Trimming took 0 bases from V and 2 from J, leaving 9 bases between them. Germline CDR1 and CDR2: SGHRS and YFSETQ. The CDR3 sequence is CASSLGVGGNQPQHF. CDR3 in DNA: TGCGCCAGCAGCTTGGGTGTAGGTGGCAATCAGCCCCAGCATTTT. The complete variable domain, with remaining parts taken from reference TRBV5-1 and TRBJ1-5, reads KAGVTQTPRYLIKTRGQQVTLSCSPISGHRSVSWYQQTPGQGLQFLFEYFSETQRNKGNFPGRFSGRQFSNSRSEMNVSTLELGDSALYLCASSLGVGGNQPQHFGDGTRLSIL.

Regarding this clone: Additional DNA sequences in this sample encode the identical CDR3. CDR3 sequence: CASSPRLQETQYF. The CDR3 region has the DNA TGCGCCAGCAGCCCTAGACTCCAAGAGACCCAGTACTTC. The J gene is TRBJ2-5, the V gene TRBV5-1; no reliable D call. The CDR3 spans 13 residues. CDR1 is SGHRS and CDR2 is YFSETQ in the germline V gene. V was clipped by 4 bases and J by 1 base, with 8 bases between them. Complete variable domain (other parts from reference TRBV5-1 and TRBJ2-5): KAGVTQTPRYLIKTRGQQVTLSCSPISGHRSVSWYQQTPGQGLQFLFEYFSETQRNKGNFPGRFSGRQFSNSRSEMNVSTLELGDSALYLCASSPRLQETQYFGPGTRLLVL.

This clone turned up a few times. The CDR3 protein is CAISEGGFEVETQYF. CDR3 sequence (DNA): TGTGCCATCAGTGAGGGCGGGTTCGAAGTGGAGACCCAGTACTTC. V gene TRBV10-3 combines with J gene TRBJ2-5; TRBD2 might be the D (5 bases). The V gene's germline CDR1 is ENHRY and CDR2 SYGVKD. Trimming removed 2 bases from V and 5 bases from J, with 15 bases in between. This CDR3 spans 15 amino acids.

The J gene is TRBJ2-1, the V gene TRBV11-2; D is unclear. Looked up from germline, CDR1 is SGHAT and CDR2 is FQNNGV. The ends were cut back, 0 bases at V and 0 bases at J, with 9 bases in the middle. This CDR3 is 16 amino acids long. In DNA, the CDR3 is TGTGCCAGCAGCTTAGATCTTAGGAGCTCCTACAATGAGCAGTTCTTC. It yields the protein CASSLDLRSSYNEQFF.

The CDR3 DNA sequence: TGCGCCAGCAGCTTGGATGGGGAGGGCAATCAGCCCCAGCATTTT. It specifies CASSLDGEGNQPQHF. The rearrangement uses TRBV5-1 and TRBJ1-5; D is ambiguous. The germline V and J ends were trimmed by 0 bases and 2 bases, with 9 bases remaining between them. Germline V gene lookup returns CDR1 SGHRS and CDR2 YFSETQ. The CDR3 extends over 15 amino acids. The full variable domain, its missing parts supplied by reference TRBV5-1 and TRBJ1-5, is KAGVTQTPRYLIKTRGQQVTLSCSPISGHRSVSWYQQTPGQGLQFLFEYFSETQRNKGNFPGRFSGRQFSNSRSEMNVSTLELGDSALYLCASSLDGEGNQPQHFGDGTRLSIL.

DNA for the CDR3: TGCAGCGGCTACTGGGATACGCAGTATTTT. Its translation: CSGYWDTQYF. The rearrangement joins TRBV29-1 to TRBJ2-3; D call uncertain. The CDR3 consists of 10 residues. Trimming took off 7 bases at V and 6 bases at J, with 8 bases between the two ends. The germline V gene encodes CDR1 SQVTM and CDR2 ANQGSEA.

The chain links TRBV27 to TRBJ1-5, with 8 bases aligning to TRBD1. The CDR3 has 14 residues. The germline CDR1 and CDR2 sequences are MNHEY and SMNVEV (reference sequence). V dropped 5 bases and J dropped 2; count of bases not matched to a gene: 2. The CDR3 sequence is CASSKTGGNQPQHF. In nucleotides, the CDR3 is TGTGCCAGCAGTAAGACAGGGGGCAATCAGCCCCAGCATTTT.

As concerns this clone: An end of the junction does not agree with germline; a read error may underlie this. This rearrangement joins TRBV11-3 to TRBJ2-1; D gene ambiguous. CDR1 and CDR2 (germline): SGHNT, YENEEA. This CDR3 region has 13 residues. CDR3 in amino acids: CASSVETNNEQFF. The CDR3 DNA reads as TGTGCCAGCAGCGTAGAAACTAACAATGAGCAGTTCTTC.

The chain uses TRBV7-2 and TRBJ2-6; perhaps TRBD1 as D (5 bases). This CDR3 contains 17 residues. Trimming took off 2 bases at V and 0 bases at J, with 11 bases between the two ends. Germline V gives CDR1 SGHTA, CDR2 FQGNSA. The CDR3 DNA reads TGTGCCAGCAGCTTAAGGGGCAGCTCCTCTGGGGCCAACGTCCTGACTTTC. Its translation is CASSLRGSSSGANVLTF. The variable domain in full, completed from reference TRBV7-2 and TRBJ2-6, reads GAGVSQSPSNKVTEKGKDVELRCDPISGHTALYWYRQSLGQGLEFLIYFQGNSAPDKSGLPSDRFSAERTGGSVSTLTIQRTQQEDSAVYLCASSLRGSSSGANVLTFGAGSRLTVL.

CDR3: CASSLEVPGQGTRGYTF. CDR3 DNA: TGCGCCAGCAGCTTGGAGGTCCCGGGACAGGGTACAAGAGGCTACACCTTC. This rearrangement joins TRBV5-1 to TRBJ1-2; the match to TRBD1 covers 9 bases. Germline V gives CDR1 SGHRS, CDR2 YFSETQ. The CDR3 has 17 residues. V was clipped by 0 bases and J by 8 bases; unmatched bases: 14. Full variable domain (rest looked up from reference TRBV5-1 and TRBJ1-2): KAGVTQTPRYLIKTRGQQVTLSCSPISGHRSVSWYQQTPGQGLQFLFEYFSETQRNKGNFPGRFSGRQFSNSRSEMNVSTLELGDSALYLCASSLEVPGQGTRGYTFGSGTRLTVV.

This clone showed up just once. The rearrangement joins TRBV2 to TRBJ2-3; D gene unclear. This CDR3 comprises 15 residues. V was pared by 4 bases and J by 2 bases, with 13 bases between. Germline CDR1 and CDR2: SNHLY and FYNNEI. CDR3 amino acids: CASSAHATPTDTQYF. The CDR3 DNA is TGTGCCAGCAGTGCTCATGCTACCCCCACAGATACGCAGTATTTT.

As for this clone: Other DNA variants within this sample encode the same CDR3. The CDR3 loop is CASSPADTQYF. The CDR3 region has the DNA TGTGCCAGCTCACCAGCTGATACGCAGTATTTT. The genes are TRBV18 and TRBJ2-3; D uncertain. Trimming removed 2 bases at V and 6 bases at J, with 3 bases between. The germline V gene has CDR1 KGHSH and CDR2 LQKENI. This CDR3 is built from 11 residues.

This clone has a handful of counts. The CDR3 loop is CASSYYPNYGYTF. The CDR3 DNA reads TGTGCCAGCAGTTACTATCCCAACTATGGCTACACCTTC. The gene calls are TRBV6-5 and TRBJ1-2; D not resolved. The CDR3 is 13 residues long. Looked up from germline, CDR1 is MNHEY and CDR2 is SVGAGI. Trimming took off 1 base at V and 2 bases at J, with 5 bases between the two ends.

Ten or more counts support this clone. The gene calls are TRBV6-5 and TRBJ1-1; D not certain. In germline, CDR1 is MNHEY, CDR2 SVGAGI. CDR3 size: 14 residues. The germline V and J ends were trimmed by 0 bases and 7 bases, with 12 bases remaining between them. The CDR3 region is CASSYSASSLEAFF. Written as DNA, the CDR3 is TGTGCCAGCAGTTACTCAGCATCCTCACTTGAAGCTTTCTTT.

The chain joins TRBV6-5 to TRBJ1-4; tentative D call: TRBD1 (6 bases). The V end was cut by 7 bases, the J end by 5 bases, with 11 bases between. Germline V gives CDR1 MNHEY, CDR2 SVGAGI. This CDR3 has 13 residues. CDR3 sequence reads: CASTKTGNEKLFF. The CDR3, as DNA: TGTGCCAGCACCAAGACAGGAAATGAAAAACTGTTTTTT.

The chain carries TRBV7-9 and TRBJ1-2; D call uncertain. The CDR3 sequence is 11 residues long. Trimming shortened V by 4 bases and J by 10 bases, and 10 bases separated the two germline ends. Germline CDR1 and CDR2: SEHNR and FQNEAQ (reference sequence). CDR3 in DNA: TGTGCCAGCAGCTCTACAGATTTCTACACCTTC. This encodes CASSSTDFYTF.